A selection of T cell receptor beta chains follows, all from one sample in a study of regulatory T cells in long-lasting Graves disease. TCRdb itself ran the multiplex PCR reads through MiXCR, one entry per CDR3 protein. Altogether 560,000 or so distinct CDR3 sequences are present, 15% to 20% being singletons, with the ten largest covering around 13%. The same sample was also studied in work on T cells in Graves' hyperthyroidism and ophthalmopathy.

The material was peripheral blood mononuclear cells (PBMCs), obtained at new diagnosis, from a patient treated with antithyroid drugs. These receptors came from a man aged 18 to 30 with Graves disease. Each CDR3 is given with its conserved first and last residue. A D gene is named only where the DNA matches it firmly. Some rows mark clone size as missing; the rest say once, few, many or name a class of expanded clone.

cdr3_nt,cdr3_aa,d_call,j_call,clone_size,v_call
TGCAGTGCTACCCGGACGGCGAACACTGAAGCTTTCTTT,CSATRTANTEAFF,.,TRBJ1-1,few,TRBV20-1
TGCAGCGGGCGTGGGACTAGCAAACACAATGAGCAGTTCTTC,CSGRGTSKHNEQFF,TRBD2,TRBJ2-1,many,TRBV29-1
TGTGCCAGCAGCGTAGGTCACCGTAGGCCGCTGACAGAAAAGGGCTCTGGGGCCAACGTCCTGACTTTC,CASSVGHRRPLTEKGSGANVLTF,.,TRBJ2-6,many,TRBV9
TGTGCCAGCAGCTGGACGGGACTAGCGGGGAGAGAGCAGTTCTTC,CASSWTGLAGREQFF,TRBD2,TRBJ2-1,many,TRBV7-2
TGTGCCAGTAGTAATCTTGCGCGCCTTAAGGACTCCTACGAGCAGTACTTC,CASSNLARLKDSYEQYF,.,TRBJ2-7,few,TRBV19
TGTGCCAGCAGCGTAGGGAGCGGCTTCAATGAGCAGTTCTTC,CASSVGSGFNEQFF,.,TRBJ2-1,few,TRBV9
TGTGCCAGCAGCCAAGTACATACTGGCGGGGAGCTGTTTTTT,CASSQVHTGGELFF,.,TRBJ2-2,.,TRBV14
TGTGCCAGCAGCGGCGGCGGGGGCGGTCTAGAGACCCAGTACTTC,CASSGGGGGLETQYF,.,TRBJ2-5,.,TRBV9
TGCGCCAGTGCCTCGTTGGGCGAGCAGTACTTC,CASASLGEQYF,.,TRBJ2-7,many,TRBV10-1
TGCAGTGCTGGTATCGGAAAGGATGAGCAGTTCTTC,CSAGIGKDEQFF,.,TRBJ2-1,many,TRBV20-1
TGCGCCAGCAGCTTGGAACCTGGACTAGCAGGAGAGACCCAGTACTTC,CASSLEPGLAGETQYF,TRBD2,TRBJ2-5,.,TRBV5-1
TGTGCCAGCAGTTTACAGAGCTCCTATAATTCACCCCTCCACTTT,CASSLQSSYNSPLHF,.,TRBJ1-6,.,TRBV27
TGTGCCAGCAGCTTAGGGACAGGGGGTGCCAAAAACATTCAGTACTTC,CASSLGTGGAKNIQYF,TRBD1,TRBJ2-4,.,TRBV7-9
TGTGCCAGCAGCCGATGGGACAGGGGCCATGAAAAACTGTTTTTT,CASSRWDRGHEKLFF,TRBD1,TRBJ1-4,many,TRBV3-1
TGTGCCAGCAGCTTAGATAGACGAGTGAGCGAGCAGTACTTC,CASSLDRRVSEQYF,.,TRBJ2-7,few,TRBV7-8
TGTGCCAGCAGTGGACTAGCGGGGGGACGAGGGCAGTTCTTC,CASSGLAGGRGQFF,TRBD2,TRBJ2-1,.,TRBV2
TGTGCCAGCAGCGTAGACAGTTCGGCAGGGGAGTACGAGCAGTACTTC,CASSVDSSAGEYEQYF,.,TRBJ2-7,once,TRBV9
TGTGCCAGCAGTTTATCAGGTGGAGGTCGGGACCTCCATCTTTACAATGAGCAGTTCTTC,CASSLSGGGRDLHLYNEQFF,.,TRBJ2-1,many,TRBV27
TGTGCCAGCAGCTTGCAGGGGGACCTTCCCTACAATGAGCAGTTCTTC,CASSLQGDLPYNEQFF,TRBD1,TRBJ2-1,.,TRBV5-4
TGTGCCAGCAGTCCGCGCGGACTAGCGGGAGCGACCGGGGAGCTGTCTTTT,CASSPRGLAGATGELSF,TRBD2,TRBJ2-2,.,TRBV27
TGTGCCAGTAGAGCCCCAGCGAGCTACGAGCAGTACTTC,CASRAPASYEQYF,.,TRBJ2-7,.,TRBV19
TGTGCCTGGAGTGTTGTTGGCGCTGAAGCTTTCTTT,CAWSVVGAEAFF,.,TRBJ1-1,many,TRBV30
TGCAGTGCTAGTGAGCCCGGGACAGGGGGCTACGAGCAGTACTTC,CSASEPGTGGYEQYF,TRBD1,TRBJ2-7,few,TRBV20-1
TGTGCCAGCAGTTTAGCCGGCCCGGCTTCTGGCTACACCTTC,CASSLAGPASGYTF,.,TRBJ1-2,many,TRBV12-3/TRBV12-4
TGTGCCAGCAGCCCAAACCGGGATTACCAAGCGACCCAGTACTTC,CASSPNRDYQATQYF,.,TRBJ2-5,few,TRBV4-2
TGTGCCAGCAGGAAGACAGGGTTTGGGTATGGCTACACCTTC,CASRKTGFGYGYTF,TRBD1,TRBJ1-2,.,TRBV6-2/TRBV6-3
TGTGCCAGCAGCTTTCCCCCCATGATCCAGGGGACCAATGAGCAGTTCTTC,CASSFPPMIQGTNEQFF,.,TRBJ2-1,.,TRBV11-1
TGTGCCAGCAGTTTTCGGGATTCACCCCTCCACTTT,CASSFRDSPLHF,.,TRBJ1-6,few,TRBV27
TGTGCCAGCAGGCCCGGGGGGACTAGCGGGAGTTTAAGAGAGACCCAGTACTTC,CASRPGGTSGSLRETQYF,TRBD2,TRBJ2-5,few,TRBV2
TGTGCCAGCAGGGGTTGGAGCTCCTACGAGCAGTACTTC,CASRGWSSYEQYF,.,TRBJ2-7,many,TRBV28
TGCGCCAGCAGCCAAGGACCGGGACTAGCGGGATCGTACGAGCAGTACTTC,CASSQGPGLAGSYEQYF,TRBD2,TRBJ2-7,.,TRBV4-1
TGCGCCAGCAGCCAAGTCGTGGGACTAGCGTCGAACACCGTGGAGCTGTCTTTT,CASSQVVGLASNTVELSF,TRBD2,TRBJ2-2,.,TRBV4-1
TGCGCCAGCAGTGAATATACACTAGCGGACACCTACGAGCAGTACTTC,CASSEYTLADTYEQYF,TRBD2,TRBJ2-7,few,TRBV10-1
TGTGCCACCAGCAGATCGCAGGGGAGGTATAGCTACACCTTC,CATSRSQGRYSYTF,.,TRBJ1-2,.,TRBV15
TGTGCCAGCAGTTACCAGGGGAACTATGGCTACACCTTC,CASSYQGNYGYTF,.,TRBJ1-2,many,TRBV6-2/TRBV6-3
TGTGCCAGCAGCCAAGACCCGGGACTAGCGGGAGACCTAAGCTACGAGCAGTACTTC,CASSQDPGLAGDLSYEQYF,TRBD2,TRBJ2-7,few,TRBV3-1
TGTGCCAGCAGTCCTTGTTACGGAAACACCATATATTTT,CASSPCYGNTIYF,.,TRBJ1-3,few,TRBV6-1
TGTGCCAGCAGTTTGCAGGGTAATGGAAACACCATATATTTT,CASSLQGNGNTIYF,.,TRBJ1-3,many,TRBV27
TGTGCCAGCGGCGTGGGGGGCAACACTGAAGCTTTCTTT,CASGVGGNTEAFF,.,TRBJ1-1,few,TRBV14
TGTGCCAGCAGCCTTCGACAGTATGGCTACACCTTC,CASSLRQYGYTF,.,TRBJ1-2,.,TRBV3-1
TGTGCCAGCAGTTTATTGCTGGGGGGGGGAGCTTTCTTT,CASSLLLGGGAFF,.,TRBJ1-1,.,TRBV27
TGTGCCAGCAGCTATACGACACTACCCGGGCGGAGAGCCCAGCATTTT,CASSYTTLPGRRAQHF,.,TRBJ1-5,many,TRBV12-3/TRBV12-4